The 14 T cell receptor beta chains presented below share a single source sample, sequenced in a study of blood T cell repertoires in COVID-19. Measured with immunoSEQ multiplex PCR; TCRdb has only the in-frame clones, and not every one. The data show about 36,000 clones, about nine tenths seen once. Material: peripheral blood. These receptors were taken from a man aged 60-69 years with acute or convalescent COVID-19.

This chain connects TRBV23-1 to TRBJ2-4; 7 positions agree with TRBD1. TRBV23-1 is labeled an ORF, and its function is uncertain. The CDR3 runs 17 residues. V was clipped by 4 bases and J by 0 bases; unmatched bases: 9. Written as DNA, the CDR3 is TGCGCCAGCAGTCTCGAGACAGGGATTGGAGCCAAAAACATTCAGTACTTC. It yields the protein CASSLETGIGAKNIQYF.

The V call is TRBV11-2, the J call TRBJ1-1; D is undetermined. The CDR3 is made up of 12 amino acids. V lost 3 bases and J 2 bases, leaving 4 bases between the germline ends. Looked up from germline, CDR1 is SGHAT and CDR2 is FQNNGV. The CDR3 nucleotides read TGTGCCAGCAGCTTTTCTAACACTGAAGCTTTCTTT. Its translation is CASSFSNTEAFF. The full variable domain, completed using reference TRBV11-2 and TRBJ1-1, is EAGVAQSPRYKIIEKRQSVAFWCNPISGHATLYWYQQILGQGPKLLIQFQNNGVVDDSQLPKDRFSAERLKGVDSTLKIQPAKLEDSAVYLCASSFSNTEAFFGQGTRLTVV.

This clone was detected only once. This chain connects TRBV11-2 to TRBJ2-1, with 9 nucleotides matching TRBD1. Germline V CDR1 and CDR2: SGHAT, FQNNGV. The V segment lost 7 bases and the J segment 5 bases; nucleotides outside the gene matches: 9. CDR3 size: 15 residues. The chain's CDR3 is CASTPRDRVNNEQFF. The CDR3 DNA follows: TGTGCCAGCACTCCCCGGGACAGGGTAAACAATGAGCAGTTCTTC. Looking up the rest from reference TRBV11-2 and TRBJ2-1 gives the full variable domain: EAGVAQSPRYKIIEKRQSVAFWCNPISGHATLYWYQQILGQGPKLLIQFQNNGVVDDSQLPKDRFSAERLKGVDSTLKIQPAKLEDSAVYLCASTPRDRVNNEQFFGPGTRLTVL.

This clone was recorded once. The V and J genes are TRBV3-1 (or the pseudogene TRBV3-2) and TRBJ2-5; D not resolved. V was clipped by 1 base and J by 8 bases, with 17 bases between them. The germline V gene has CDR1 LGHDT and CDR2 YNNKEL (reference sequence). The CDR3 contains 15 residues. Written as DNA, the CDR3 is TGTGCCAGCAGCCAAGGACTTGGTGAGAAGAGAACCCAGTACTTC. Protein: CASSQGLGEKRTQYF.

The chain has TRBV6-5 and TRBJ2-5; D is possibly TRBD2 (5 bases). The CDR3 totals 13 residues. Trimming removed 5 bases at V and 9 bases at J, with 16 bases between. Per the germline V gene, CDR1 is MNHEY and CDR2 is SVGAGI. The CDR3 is CASSRDTFGAQYF. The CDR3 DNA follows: TGTGCCAGCAGTCGAGACACCTTCGGGGCCCAGTACTTC.

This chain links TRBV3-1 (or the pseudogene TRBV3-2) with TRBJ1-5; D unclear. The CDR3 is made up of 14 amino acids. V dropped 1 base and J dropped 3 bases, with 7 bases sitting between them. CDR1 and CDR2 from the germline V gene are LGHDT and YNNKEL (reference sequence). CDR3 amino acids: CASSQGAVNQPQHF. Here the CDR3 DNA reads TGTGCCAGCAGCCAAGGAGCCGTCAATCAGCCCCAGCATTTT.

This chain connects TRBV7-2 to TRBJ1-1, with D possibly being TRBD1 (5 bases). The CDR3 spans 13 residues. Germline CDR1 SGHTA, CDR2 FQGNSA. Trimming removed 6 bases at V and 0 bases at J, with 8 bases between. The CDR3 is CASRAGVNTEAFF. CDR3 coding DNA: TGTGCCAGCAGGGCGGGGGTGAACACTGAAGCTTTCTTT.

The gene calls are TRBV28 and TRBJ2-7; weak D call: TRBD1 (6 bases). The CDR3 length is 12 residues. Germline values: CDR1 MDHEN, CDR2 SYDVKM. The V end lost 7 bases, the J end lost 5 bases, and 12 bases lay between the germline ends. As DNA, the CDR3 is TGTGCCAGCAATATACAGGGTGACGAGCAGTACTTC. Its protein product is CASNIQGDEQYF.

The CDR3 sequence: CATSDPRGHGDTQYF. The DNA of the CDR3 is TGTGCCACCAGTGACCCCAGGGGACACGGCGATACGCAGTATTTT. The rearrangement uses TRBV24-1 and TRBJ2-3, with a tentative D call TRBD1 (6 bases). V was cut by 4 bases and J by 6 bases, with 16 bases left in between. CDR3 size: 15 residues. Germline CDR1 reads KGHDR; CDR2 reads SFDVKD.

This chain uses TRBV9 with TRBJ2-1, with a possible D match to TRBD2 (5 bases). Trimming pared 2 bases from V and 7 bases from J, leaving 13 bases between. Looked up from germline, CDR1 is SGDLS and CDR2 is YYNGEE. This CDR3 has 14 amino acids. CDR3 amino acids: CASSVELVTNEQFF. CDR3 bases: TGTGCCAGCAGCGTGGAACTAGTTACGAATGAGCAGTTCTTC.

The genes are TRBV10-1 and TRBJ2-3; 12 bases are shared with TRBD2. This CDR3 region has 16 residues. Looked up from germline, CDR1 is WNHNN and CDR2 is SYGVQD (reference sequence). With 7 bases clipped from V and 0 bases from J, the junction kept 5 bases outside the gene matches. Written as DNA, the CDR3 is TGCGCCAGCACTAGCGGGAGGGCCGGGAGCACAGATACGCAGTATTTT. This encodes CASTSGRAGSTDTQYF.

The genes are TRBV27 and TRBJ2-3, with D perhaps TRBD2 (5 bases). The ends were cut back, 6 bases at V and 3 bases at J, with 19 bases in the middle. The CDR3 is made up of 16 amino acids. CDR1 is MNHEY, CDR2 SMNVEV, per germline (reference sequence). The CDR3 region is CASSPLVSVITDTQYF. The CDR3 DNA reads TGTGCCAGCAGCCCCCTAGTTAGCGTTATAACAGATACGCAGTATTTT.

CDR3 residues: CSVVSAGAYNEQFF. The DNA of the CDR3 is TGCAGCGTTGTGTCCGCGGGGGCCTACAATGAGCAGTTCTTC. The chain is built from TRBV29-1 and TRBJ2-1; 7 nucleotides line up with TRBD2. The germline CDR1 and CDR2 sequences are SQVTM and ANQGSEA. The CDR3 runs 14 residues. J lost 2 bases, V lost 4 bases, and 5 bases had no gene match.

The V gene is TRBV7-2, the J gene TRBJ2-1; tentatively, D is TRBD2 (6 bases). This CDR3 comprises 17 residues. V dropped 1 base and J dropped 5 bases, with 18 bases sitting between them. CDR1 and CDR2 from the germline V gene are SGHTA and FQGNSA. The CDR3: CASSLVLLASRDNEQFF. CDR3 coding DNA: TGTGCCAGCAGCTTAGTTCTTCTAGCGTCCAGAGACAATGAGCAGTTCTTC. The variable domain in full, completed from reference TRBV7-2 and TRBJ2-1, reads GAGVSQSPSNKVTEKGKDVELRCDPISGHTALYWYRQSLGQGLEFLIYFQGNSAPDKSGLPSDRFSAERTGGSVSTLTIQRTQQEDSAVYLCASSLVLLASRDNEQFFGPGTRLTVL.